This T cell receptor beta chain was sequenced in a study of blood T cell repertoires in COVID-19 (dated by TCRdb to the early 2020s). With regard to the full study: Collaborator samples came from the United States, Italy and Spain and covered acute and convalescent phases of COVID-19. The prospective study material was composed of cDNA or gDNA derived from T cells, B-cell-depleted T cells, or PBMCs. Deeply sampled blood TCRbeta repertoires from subjects exposed to, actively infected with, or recovered from COVID-19 were included in the dataset. The repertoires were released in a freely available public database intended as a resource for research on the immune response to SARS-CoV-2. Samples came from the ongoing ImmuneRACE study (first 160 participants) plus 1,254 subjects from 6 global collaborators. A de-identified subject ID, COVID-19 status, age in years and sex were almost always included in the sample metadata. HLA class I and class II types, where available, came from metadata supplied by the sample provider rather than from assay-based typing. Results the study describes overall, beyond this receptor: The quantity of clinical and demographic metadata differed by source and by participant and was supplied without curation.

In the case of this clone: Its antigen remains undetermined. The record has no base qualities; no much larger clone is one base away.

Each collaborating institution followed its own protocols to collect whole blood in K2EDTA tubes. For TCRbeta analysis, collaborators shipped samples as frozen whole blood, isolated PBMCs, or DNA extracted from either of those sample types. TCRbeta CDR3 regions were amplified from genomic DNA by means of the immunoSEQ Assay, a bias-controlled multiplex PCR. The source study handled its data this way. The number of nucleated cells in each sample was estimated from the amplification of reference gene primers within the assay. To quantify the absolute abundance of each unique TCRbeta CDR3 rearrangement, sequence reads were collapsed and filtered. For each sample, productive Simpson clonality was calculated by taking the square root of Simpson's diversity index across productive rearrangements. In TCRdb, the immuneACCESS table is reduced to in-frame sequences with V and J assigned. These tables do not hold every clone; where another copy was compared, an unresolved V gene accounts for under half, and the others remain unexplained. D and trimming come from the DNA, and the V and J calls and clone size come from that table. The sample yields 300,000 or so clones; roughly 80% were counted once. Clones ranked in the top ten supply around 3.7% of the sample.

The germline V gene (reference sequence) gives CDR1 as LNHDA and CDR2 as SQIVND. Including cysteine and phenylalanine, the CDR3 has 13 amino acids. Solely the CDR3 DNA is kept, with 39 bases framed from the first base. Cut back by 3 bases and 7 bases, the V and J ends lie 12 bases apart. Recombination connected TRBV19 to TRBJ1-2; TRBD1 could be the D gene, as 5 bases match. The sequence was obtained from a woman aged 45-60 years with active or convalescent COVID-19. The sample taken for sequencing was peripheral blood. The DNA is TGTGCCAGTAGTATTCACCCCAGGGCTGGCTACACCTTC. Translated, it reads CASSIHPRAGYTF.